The 23 T cell receptor beta chains presented below share a single source sample, sequenced in a study of post-analysis software for immune sequencing data. Carried by the TCR beta cDNA libraries were unique molecular identifiers. TCRdb reprocessed the PCR reads with MiXCR, giving one entry per CDR3 protein. This sample has some 800,000 distinct CDR3 sequences, with about half found just once. Study conclusions and caveats: Higher frequency in patients than in controls was seen for several TRBV segments, with TRBV5-6, TRBV5-1 and TRBV20-1 among them.

What these receptors recognize is not known. Sequenced sample: blood. The origin of the receptors is a girl aged 10 to 17 with multiple sclerosis.

The CDR3 here is CATSGSGRSSYNEQFF. In DNA form, the CDR3 reads TGTGCCACCTCGGGGAGCGGGAGAAGCTCCTACAATGAGCAGTTCTTC. The chain combines TRBV3-1 with TRBJ2-1, with 8 bases identical to TRBD2. J was trimmed by 0 bases and V by 10 bases; bases with no gene match: 11. In germline, CDR1 is LGHDT, CDR2 YNNKEL (reference sequence). The CDR3 has 16 residues.

This clonotype was counted only a few times. The chain recombines TRBV7-2 with TRBJ1-1; D ambiguous. Germline CDR1 and CDR2: SGHTA and FQGNSA. The CDR3 length is 14 residues. Between the trimmed V and J ends, which lost 1 base and 1 base, there was a span of 7 bases. CDR3 coding DNA: TGTGCCAGCAGCTTAGGCACCTGGAACACTGAAGCTTTCTTT. Amino acids: CASSLGTWNTEAFF.

The genes are TRBV6-1 and TRBJ2-3; no definite D call. The V gene's germline CDR1 is MNHNS and CDR2 SASEGT. V shed 2 bases and J shed 5 bases, with 14 bases lying between them. The CDR3 covers 15 residues. The CDR3 spells CASSETLWPRDTQYF. CDR3 coding DNA: TGTGCCAGCAGTGAAACTCTCTGGCCCCGAGATACGCAGTATTTT.

As to this clonotype: At one end, the junction sequence differs from germline, possibly due to a read error. The chain is built from TRBV29-1 and TRBJ2-3; 9 positions agree with TRBD1. CDR3 length equals 14 residues. Germline V gene lookup returns CDR1 SQVTM and CDR2 ANQGSEA. The CDR3 DNA follows: TGCAGCCCCGAGGGGGGACAGGGCACCGATACGCAGTATTTT. This encodes CSPEGGQGTDTQYF.

This clonotype was detected only a few times. The V call is TRBV6-6, the J call TRBJ2-7, with 11 bases matching TRBD2. Germline-derived CDR1 and CDR2 are MNHNY and SVGAGI (reference sequence). CDR3 length equals 14 residues. V dropped 9 bases and J dropped 1; count of bases not matched to a gene: 5. CDR3 DNA sequence: TGTGCCAGTGAGAGACTAGCGGGATCCTACGAGCAGTACTTC. It yields the protein CASERLAGSYEQYF.

V gene TRBV4-3 combines with J gene TRBJ2-3; D uncertain. Trimming took off 1 base at V and 2 bases at J, with 10 bases between the two ends. Germline V CDR1 and CDR2: LGHNA, YSLEER. The CDR3 spans 15 residues. The CDR3 DNA follows: TGCGCCAGCAGCCAAGGAAGAGGAGACACAGATACGCAGTATTTT. It is translated as CASSQGRGDTDTQYF.

The rearrangement links TRBV29-1 to TRBJ1-2; D not certain. The CDR3 length is 11 residues. In germline, CDR1 is SQVTM, CDR2 ANQGSEA. With 3 bases removed from V and 3 bases from J, the gap between germline ends came to 5 bases. This CDR3 is CSVEADYGYTF. CDR3 bases: TGCAGCGTTGAGGCAGACTATGGCTACACCTTC.

V usage is TRBV29-1 and J usage is TRBJ2-1; 10 nucleotides align to TRBD1. The CDR3 is 13 residues long. Germline V gene data show CDR1 as SQVTM and CDR2 as ANQGSEA. J gave up 7 bases and V 8 bases, and 8 bases lay outside the gene matches. The CDR3 DNA reads TGCAGCCTCATATCGGGACAGGGGAATGAGCAGTTCTTC. This translates into CSLISGQGNEQFF.

This sequence joins TRBV20-1 and TRBJ2-5; no clear D gene. Germline CDR1 reads DFQATT; CDR2 reads SNEGSKA (reference sequence). V was pared by 4 bases and J by 2 bases, with 20 bases between. The CDR3 length is 16 residues. CDR3 nucleotide sequence: TGCAGTGCTAAAAATCCCTCCGTTGCGCTTCAAGAGACCCAGTACTTC. This gives the protein CSAKNPSVALQETQYF.

This clonotype appeared a few times. The CDR3 DNA sequence: TGCAGCGTTGAGGAACAGGGAGGGTACGAGCAGTACTTC. It encodes CSVEEQGGYEQYF. This chain joins TRBV29-1 and TRBJ2-7; perhaps TRBD2 as D (7 bases). The CDR3 runs 13 residues. Trimming pared 3 bases from V and 4 bases from J, leaving 13 bases between. CDR1 and CDR2 (germline): SQVTM, ANQGSEA.

The rearrangement uses TRBV7-9 and TRBJ2-7; 8 bases are a match to TRBD2. This CDR3 is built from 15 residues. With V trimmed by 3 bases and J by 4 bases, 8 bases remained unmatched. Per germline, CDR1 SEHNR and CDR2 FQNEAQ (reference sequence). CDR3 nucleotide sequence: TGTGCCAGCAGCTTTTCAAGCGGGAGTTATTACGAGCAGTACTTC. The encoded protein is CASSFSSGSYYEQYF. The full variable domain, completed using reference TRBV7-9 and TRBJ2-7, is DTGVSQNPRHKITKRGQNVTFRCDPISEHNRLYWYRQTLGQGPEFLTYFQNEAQLEKSRLLSDRFSAERPKGSFSTLEIQRTEQGDSAMYLCASSFSSGSYYEQYFGPGTRLTVT.

The V and J genes are TRBV20-1 and TRBJ2-5; D may be TRBD2 (5 bases). The J call may not be correct, given that the DNA end is closer to TRBJ2-7. CDR1 is DFQATT and CDR2 is SNEGSKA in the germline V gene (reference sequence). The length of the CDR3 is 15 residues. DNA of the CDR3: TGCAGTGCTAGAGCCCGGGATCCCCGCTCCTACGAGCAGTACTTC. Residues: CSARARDPRSYEQYF.

The chain combines TRBV10-3 with TRBJ2-7; D unclear. Per germline, CDR1 ENHRY and CDR2 SYGVKD. Trimming left V 1 base short and J 6 bases short, with 7 bases between. There are 12 residues in the CDR3. CDR3 region: CAISEFSREQYF. The CDR3 DNA is TGTGCCATCAGTGAGTTTTCGCGCGAGCAGTACTTC.

This clonotype was detected a few times. The chain couples TRBV6-1 to TRBJ1-2, with D uncertain. Per the germline V gene, CDR1 is MNHNS and CDR2 is SASEGT. The CDR3 is 12 residues long. With 10 bases removed from V and 5 bases from J, the gap between germline ends came to 14 bases. The CDR3 spells CANRGVGYGYTF. The CDR3 coding sequence is TGTGCCAACCGTGGGGTGGGTTATGGCTACACCTTC.

The V gene is TRBV20-1, the J gene TRBJ2-7, with D possibly being TRBD2 (5 bases). Germline V gene sequence: CDR1 DFQATT, CDR2 SNEGSKA (reference sequence). The CDR3 contains 14 residues. V was trimmed by 0 bases and J by 3 bases, leaving 12 bases between them. CDR3 sequence (DNA): TGCAGTGCTAGAGATGTGGGAGCAGACTACGAGCAGTACTTC. Its protein product is CSARDVGADYEQYF.

This chain connects TRBV6-1 to TRBJ2-1; TRBD2 is a possible D gene (6 bases). The CDR3 runs 14 residues. Trimming stripped 7 bases from V and 8 bases from J, with 18 bases between. Germline V gene sequence: CDR1 MNHNS, CDR2 SASEGT. CDR3 loop: CASTDGSAQDEQFF. The CDR3 DNA sequence: TGTGCCAGCACGGACGGGAGCGCCCAGGATGAGCAGTTCTTC.

The gene calls are TRBV5-1 and TRBJ2-7, with 11 bases aligning to TRBD1. Per the germline V gene, CDR1 is SGHRS and CDR2 is YFSETQ. There are 14 residues in the CDR3. J lost 4 bases, V lost 9 bases, and 9 bases had no gene match. CDR3 bases: TGCGCCACCTCCACCGGGACAGGGGGGTACGAGCAGTACTTC. This gives the protein CATSTGTGGYEQYF.

This clonotype was counted between two and nine times. The V gene is TRBV29-1, the J gene TRBJ2-1; the match to TRBD1 covers 7 bases. V was pared by 7 bases and J by 10 bases, with 7 bases of the junction left unmatched. The germline CDR1 and CDR2 sequences are SQVTM and ANQGSEA. This CDR3 spans 11 amino acids. The chain's CDR3 is CSGDSTKEQFF. For the CDR3, the DNA is TGCAGCGGGGACAGTACGAAGGAGCAGTTCTTC.

The chain is built from TRBV29-1 and TRBJ1-4, with D possibly TRBD1 on 5 matching bases. The CDR3 is made up of 12 amino acids. Germline V gives CDR1 SQVTM, CDR2 ANQGSEA. Between the trimmed V and J ends, which lost 4 bases and 8 bases, there was a span of 11 bases. The CDR3 protein is CSVAQGSEKLFF. As DNA, the CDR3 is TGCAGCGTTGCCCAGGGCAGCGAAAAACTGTTTTTT.

This clonotype was seen a handful of times. The chain uses TRBV4-2 and TRBJ2-4; D unresolved. From germline, CDR1 is LGHNA and CDR2 YNFKEQ. The CDR3 has 14 residues. Trimming took off 1 base at V and 0 bases at J, with 4 bases between the two ends. The CDR3 reads CASSQGPAKNIQYF. DNA of the CDR3: TGTGCCAGCAGCCAAGGTCCAGCCAAAAACATTCAGTACTTC.

Regarding this clonotype: It may be a read error: a sequence one base away is much more abundant. This chain uses TRBV29-1 with TRBJ2-3; possibly TRBD1 or TRBD2 for D (7 bases each). From germline, CDR1 is SQVTM and CDR2 ANQGSEA. This CDR3 comprises 14 residues. Trimming left V 7 bases short and J 2 bases short, with 16 bases between. CDR3 DNA: TGCAGCGCAGGGGGGGCGGTATTCACAGATACGCAGTATTTT. This sequence encodes CSAGGAVFTDTQYF.

This clonotype was detected a few times. The chain has TRBV7-2 and TRBJ2-2, with 8 bases that match TRBD1. The junction had 11 bases not matched to a gene; V was cut back by 5 bases and J by 6 bases. The germline CDR1 and CDR2 sequences are SGHTA and FQGNSA. The CDR3 has 16 amino acids. The DNA of the CDR3 is TGTGCCAGCAGCCCCCACCTCGGGACAGGAGCCGGGGAGCTGTTTTTT. Its protein product is CASSPHLGTGAGELFF.

V is TRBV19 and J is TRBJ1-5; 7 positions match TRBD1. The germline CDR1 and CDR2 sequences are LNHDA and SQIVND (reference sequence). With V trimmed by 8 bases and J by 3 bases, 4 bases remained unmatched. The CDR3 length is 13 residues. The CDR3 region is CASGGGTNQPQHF. DNA of the CDR3: TGTGCCAGTGGAGGGGGCACCAATCAGCCCCAGCATTTT.